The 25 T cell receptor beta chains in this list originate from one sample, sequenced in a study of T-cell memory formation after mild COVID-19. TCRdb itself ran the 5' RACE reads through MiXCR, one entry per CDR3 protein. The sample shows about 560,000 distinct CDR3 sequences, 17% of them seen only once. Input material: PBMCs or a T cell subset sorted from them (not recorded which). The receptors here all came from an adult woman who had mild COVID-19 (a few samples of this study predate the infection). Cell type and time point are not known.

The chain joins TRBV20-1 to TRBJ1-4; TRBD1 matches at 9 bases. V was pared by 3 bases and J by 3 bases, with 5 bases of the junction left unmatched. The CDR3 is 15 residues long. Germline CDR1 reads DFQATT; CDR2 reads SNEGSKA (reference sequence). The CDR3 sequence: CSARLGTGSNEKLFF. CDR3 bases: TGCAGTGCTAGGCTCGGGACAGGGTCTAATGAAAAACTGTTTTTT.

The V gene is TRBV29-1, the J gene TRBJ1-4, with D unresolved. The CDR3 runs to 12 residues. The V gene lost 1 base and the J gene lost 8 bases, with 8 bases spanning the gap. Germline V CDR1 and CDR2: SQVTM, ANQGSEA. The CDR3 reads CSVEVPGEKLFF. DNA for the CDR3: TGCAGCGTTGAAGTCCCGGGGGAAAAACTGTTTTTT.

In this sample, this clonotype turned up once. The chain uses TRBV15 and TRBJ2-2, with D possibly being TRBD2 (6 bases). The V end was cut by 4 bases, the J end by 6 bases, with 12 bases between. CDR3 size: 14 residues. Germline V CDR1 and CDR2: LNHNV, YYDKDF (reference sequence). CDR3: CATSNGSGAGELFF. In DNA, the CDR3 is TGTGCCACCAGCAACGGGAGTGGGGCCGGGGAGCTGTTTTTT.

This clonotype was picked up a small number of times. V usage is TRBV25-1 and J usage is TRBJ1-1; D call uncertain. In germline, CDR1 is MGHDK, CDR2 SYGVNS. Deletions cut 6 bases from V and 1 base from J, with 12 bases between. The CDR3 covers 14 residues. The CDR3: CASRTSGSNTEAFF. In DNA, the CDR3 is TGTGCCAGCAGGACATCGGGATCGAACACTGAAGCTTTCTTT.

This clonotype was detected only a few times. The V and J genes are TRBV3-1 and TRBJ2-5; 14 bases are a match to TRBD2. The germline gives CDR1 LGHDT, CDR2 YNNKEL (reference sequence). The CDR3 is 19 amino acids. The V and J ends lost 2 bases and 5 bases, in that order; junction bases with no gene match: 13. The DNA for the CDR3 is TGTGCCAGCAGCCAAACCTACGGACTAGCGGGAGGAAATTTGGAGACCCAGTACTTC. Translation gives CASSQTYGLAGGNLETQYF.

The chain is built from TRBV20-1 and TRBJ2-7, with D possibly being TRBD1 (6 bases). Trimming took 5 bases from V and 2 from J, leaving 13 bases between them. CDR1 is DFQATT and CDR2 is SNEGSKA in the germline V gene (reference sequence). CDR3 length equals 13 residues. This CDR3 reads CSAGPTGTYEQYF. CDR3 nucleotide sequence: TGCAGTGCTGGACCGACAGGAACCTACGAGCAGTACTTC.

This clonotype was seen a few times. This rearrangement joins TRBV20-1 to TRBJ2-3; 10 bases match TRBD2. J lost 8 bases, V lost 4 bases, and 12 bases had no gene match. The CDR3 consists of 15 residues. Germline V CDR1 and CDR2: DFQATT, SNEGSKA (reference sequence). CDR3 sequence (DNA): TGCAGTGCTACGACGCTAGCGGGAGCTGTTGGTACGCAGTATTTT. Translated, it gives CSATTLAGAVGTQYF.

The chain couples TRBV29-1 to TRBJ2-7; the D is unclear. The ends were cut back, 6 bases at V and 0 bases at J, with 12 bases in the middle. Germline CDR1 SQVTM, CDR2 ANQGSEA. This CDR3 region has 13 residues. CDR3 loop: CSVADASSYEQYF. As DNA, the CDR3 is TGCAGCGTAGCTGACGCCTCCTCCTACGAGCAGTACTTC.

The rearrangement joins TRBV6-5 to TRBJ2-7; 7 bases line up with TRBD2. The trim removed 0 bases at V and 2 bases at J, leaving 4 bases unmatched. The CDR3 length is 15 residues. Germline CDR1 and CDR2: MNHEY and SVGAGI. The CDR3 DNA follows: TGTGCCAGCAGTTACTCCTCGGGACTAACCTACGAGCAGTACTTC. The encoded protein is CASSYSSGLTYEQYF.

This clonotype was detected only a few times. The CDR3 region is CSARGTGLGTEAFF. The CDR3 bases are TGCAGTGCTAGAGGGACAGGCCTGGGCACTGAAGCTTTCTTT. The genes are TRBV20-1 and TRBJ1-1, with TRBD1 matching 7 bases. The CDR3 is made up of 14 amino acids. The J segment lost 4 bases and the V segment lost 1 base, leaving 6 bases of the junction unmatched. In germline, CDR1 is DFQATT, CDR2 SNEGSKA (reference sequence).

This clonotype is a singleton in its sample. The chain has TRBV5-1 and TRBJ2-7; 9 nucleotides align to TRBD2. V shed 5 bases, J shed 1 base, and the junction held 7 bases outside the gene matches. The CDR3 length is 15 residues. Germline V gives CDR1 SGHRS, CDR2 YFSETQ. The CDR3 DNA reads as TGCGCCAGCAGGCCACAGACTAGCGGTTCCTACGAGCAGTACTTC. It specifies CASRPQTSGSYEQYF.

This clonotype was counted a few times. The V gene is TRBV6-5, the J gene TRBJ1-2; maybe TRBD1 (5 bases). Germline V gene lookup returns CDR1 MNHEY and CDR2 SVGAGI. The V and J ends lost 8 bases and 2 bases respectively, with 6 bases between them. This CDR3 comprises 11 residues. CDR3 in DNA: TGTGCCAGCTGGGACAACTATGGCTACACCTTC. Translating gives CASWDNYGYTF.

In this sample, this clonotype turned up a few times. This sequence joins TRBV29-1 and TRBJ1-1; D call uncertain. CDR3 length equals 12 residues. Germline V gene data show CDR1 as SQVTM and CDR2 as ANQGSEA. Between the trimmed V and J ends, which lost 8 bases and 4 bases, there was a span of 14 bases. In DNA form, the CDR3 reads TGCAGCACCTCGCCCGGGTCCACTGAAGCTTTCTTT. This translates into CSTSPGSTEAFF.

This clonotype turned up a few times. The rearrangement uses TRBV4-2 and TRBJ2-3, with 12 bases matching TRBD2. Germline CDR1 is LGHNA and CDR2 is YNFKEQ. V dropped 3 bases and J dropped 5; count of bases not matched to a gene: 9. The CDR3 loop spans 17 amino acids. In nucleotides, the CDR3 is TGTGCCAGCAGCCAGGCTCTAGCGGGGGGGCCAGGAGATACGCAGTATTTT. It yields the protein CASSQALAGGPGDTQYF.

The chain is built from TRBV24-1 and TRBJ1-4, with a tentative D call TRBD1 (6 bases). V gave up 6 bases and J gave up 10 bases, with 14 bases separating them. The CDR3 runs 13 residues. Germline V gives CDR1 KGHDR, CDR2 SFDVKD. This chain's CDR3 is CATSPGGRGKLFF. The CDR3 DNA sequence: TGTGCCACCAGTCCCGGGGGGCGTGGAAAACTGTTTTTT.

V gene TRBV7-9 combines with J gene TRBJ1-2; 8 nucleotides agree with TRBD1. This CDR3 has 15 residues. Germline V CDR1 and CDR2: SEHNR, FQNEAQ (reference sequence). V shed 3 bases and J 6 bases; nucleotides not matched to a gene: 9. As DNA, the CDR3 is TGTGCCAGCAGCTTTCTGCGACAGGGGCGTGATGGCTACACCTTC. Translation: CASSFLRQGRDGYTF.

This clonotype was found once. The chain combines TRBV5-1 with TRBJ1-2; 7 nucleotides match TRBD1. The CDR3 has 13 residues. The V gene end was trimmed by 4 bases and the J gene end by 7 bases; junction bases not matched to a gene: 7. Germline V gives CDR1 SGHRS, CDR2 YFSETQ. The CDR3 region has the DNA TGCGCCAGCAGCCCGGACAGGACTCGTGGCTACACCTTC. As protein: CASSPDRTRGYTF.

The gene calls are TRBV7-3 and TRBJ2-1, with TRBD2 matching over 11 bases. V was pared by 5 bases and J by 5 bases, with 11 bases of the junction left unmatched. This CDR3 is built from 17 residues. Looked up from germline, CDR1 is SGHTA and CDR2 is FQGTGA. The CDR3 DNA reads TGTGCCAGCAGCCCAAGCGGTGGGACTAGCGGCAACAATGAGCAGTTCTTC. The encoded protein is CASSPSGGTSGNNEQFF.

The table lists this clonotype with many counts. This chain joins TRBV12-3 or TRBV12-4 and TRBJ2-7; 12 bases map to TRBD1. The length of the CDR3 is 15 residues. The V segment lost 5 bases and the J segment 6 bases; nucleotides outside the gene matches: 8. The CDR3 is CASSVWGQGAGEQYF. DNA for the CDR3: TGTGCCAGCAGTGTGTGGGGACAGGGGGCTGGCGAGCAGTACTTC.

The CDR3 reads CATSRPEEGTQYF. In DNA form, the CDR3 reads TGTGCCACCAGCAGACCGGAGGAGGGTACGCAGTATTTT. The chain is built from TRBV15 and TRBJ2-3, with D tentatively TRBD2 (6 bases). CDR3 length: 13 residues. The germline gives CDR1 LNHNV, CDR2 YYDKDF (reference sequence). V was shortened by 2 bases and J by 8 bases, with 11 bases between the two germline ends.

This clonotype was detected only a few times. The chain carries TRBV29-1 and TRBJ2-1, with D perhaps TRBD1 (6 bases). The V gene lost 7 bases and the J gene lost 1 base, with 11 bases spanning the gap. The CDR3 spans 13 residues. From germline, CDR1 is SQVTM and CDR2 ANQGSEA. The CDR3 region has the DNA TGCAGCGCCAGGGGTTTATCCTACAATGAGCAGTTCTTC. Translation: CSARGLSYNEQFF.

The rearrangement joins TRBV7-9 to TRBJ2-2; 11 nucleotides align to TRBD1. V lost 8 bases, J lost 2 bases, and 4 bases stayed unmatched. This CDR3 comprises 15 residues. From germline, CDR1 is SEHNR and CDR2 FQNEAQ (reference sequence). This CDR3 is CASGQGAFNTGELFF. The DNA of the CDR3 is TGTGCCAGCGGACAGGGGGCATTCAACACCGGGGAGCTGTTTTTT.

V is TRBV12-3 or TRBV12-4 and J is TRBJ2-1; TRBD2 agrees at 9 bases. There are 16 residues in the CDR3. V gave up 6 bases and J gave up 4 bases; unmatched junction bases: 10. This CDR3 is CASSRSAGGFYNEQFF. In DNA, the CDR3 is TGTGCCAGCAGCAGATCAGCGGGAGGTTTTTACAATGAGCAGTTCTTC.

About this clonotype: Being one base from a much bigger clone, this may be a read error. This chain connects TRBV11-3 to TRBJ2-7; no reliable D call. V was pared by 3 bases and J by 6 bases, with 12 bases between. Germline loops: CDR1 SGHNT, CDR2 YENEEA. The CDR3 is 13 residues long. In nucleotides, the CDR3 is TGTGCCAGCAGCTTCGGGCCCTCCGGCGAGCAGTACTTC. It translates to CASSFGPSGEQYF. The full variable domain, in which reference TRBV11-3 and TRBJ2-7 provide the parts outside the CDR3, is EAGVVQSPRYKIIEKKQPVAFWCNPISGHNTLYWYLQNLGQGPELLIRYENEEAVDDSQLPKDRFSAERLKGVDSTLKIQPAELGDSAVYLCASSFGPSGEQYFGPGTRLTVT.

The CDR3 sequence: CASSELRGTANTEAFF. DNA of the CDR3: TGTGCCAGCAGTGAACTGAGGGGCACCGCGAACACTGAAGCTTTCTTT. The V call is TRBV6-1, the J call TRBJ1-1, with a weak D call TRBD1 (5 bases). The V and J ends lost 2 bases and 1 base respectively, with 14 bases between them. The CDR3 is made up of 16 amino acids. Germline-derived CDR1 and CDR2 are MNHNS and SASEGT.